These 16 T cell receptor beta chains share one sample of origin, sequenced in a study of T cell repertoires in aging, cancer and after chemotherapy. TRB rearrangements spanning V, D and J were amplified using mixed TRB-A/B primers. In TCRdb, the multiplex PCR reads were re-called with MiXCR into one record per CDR3 protein. The sample lists some 2,200 distinct CDR3 sequences, around 24% seen once, with 32% in the top ten. The template was genomic DNA from peripheral blood, not RNA. The source material was blood. The source is a human donor with a solid tumor.

In its sample, this clonotype is medium-sized. The chain links TRBV10-3 to TRBJ2-7; TRBD2 is a possible D gene (7 bases). The CDR3 has 15 amino acids. Germline assignment: CDR1 ENHRY and CDR2 SYGVKD. The V and J ends lost 4 bases and 5 bases respectively, with 18 bases between them. CDR3 sequence (DNA): TGTGCCATCAGTGGGGGGGGCAGGGGAATAAACGAGCAGTACTTC. Translated: CAISGGGRGINEQYF.

The chain recombines TRBV11-2 with TRBJ2-7; D tentatively fits TRBD1 or TRBD2 (6 bases each). This CDR3 has 15 residues. Germline V gene lookup returns CDR1 SGHAT and CDR2 FQNNGV. Trimming removed 2 bases from V and 3 bases from J, with 14 bases in between. This CDR3 reads CASSLSGDNLYEQYF. In DNA, the CDR3 is TGTGCCAGCAGCTTATCGGGGGACAACCTCTACGAGCAGTACTTC.

By sample share, this clonotype is medium-sized (0.01 to 0.1%). The V gene is TRBV6-1, the J gene TRBJ1-5; no definite D call. From germline, CDR1 is MNHNS and CDR2 SASEGT. This CDR3 region has 13 residues. Trimming cost V 6 bases and J 3 bases, with 9 bases left between them. CDR3 in amino acids: CASREGPNQPQHF. For the CDR3, the DNA is TGTGCCAGCAGAGAGGGCCCCAATCAGCCCCAGCATTTT.

In regard to this clonotype: A much more abundant neighbour one base away suggests this may be a read error. The chain couples TRBV6-5 to TRBJ2-2; no definite D call. The CDR3 runs 15 residues. Germline V gives CDR1 MNHEY, CDR2 SVGAGI. The V end lost 2 bases, the J end lost 4 bases, and 11 bases lay between the germline ends. CDR3: CASSYATRTTGELFF. CDR3 nucleotides: TGTGCCAGCAGTTACGCAACAAGGACCACCGGGGAGCTGTTTTTT.

In its sample, this clonotype is medium-sized. The chain has TRBV27 and TRBJ1-4; D unclear. Germline assignment: CDR1 MNHEY and CDR2 SMNVEV (reference sequence). The CDR3 is 13 residues long. The germline V and J ends were trimmed by 5 bases and 4 bases, with 8 bases remaining between them. CDR3 nucleotide sequence: TGTGCCAGCAGTCGGCCAGATAATGAAAAACTGTTTTTT. Encoded protein: CASSRPDNEKLFF.

Within the sample, this clonotype is medium-sized (0.01 to 0.1%). The CDR3 sequence is CASSRGPRSEQYF. As DNA, the CDR3 is TGTGCCAGCAGTCGGGGGCCCCGCTCTGAGCAGTACTTC. The chain couples TRBV6-5 to TRBJ2-7; D tentatively reads TRBD1 or TRBD2 (6 bases each). From germline, CDR1 is MNHEY and CDR2 SVGAGI. V shed 5 bases and J shed 7 bases, with 15 bases lying between them. This CDR3 is built from 13 residues.

The chain couples TRBV12-3 or TRBV12-4 to TRBJ2-5, with 11 bases identical to TRBD2. V shed 3 bases and J 5 bases; nucleotides not matched to a gene: 11. There are 17 residues in the CDR3. CDR3 region: CASSFSTSSGGYETQYF. The DNA of the CDR3 is TGTGCCAGCAGTTTTTCGACTTCTAGCGGGGGGTACGAGACCCAGTACTTC.

V usage is TRBV19 and J usage is TRBJ2-1; the D gene could be TRBD1 or TRBD2 (6 bases each). Per germline, CDR1 LNHDA and CDR2 SQIVND (reference sequence). The CDR3 covers 13 residues. V lost 3 bases, J lost 8 bases, and 11 bases lay in between. CDR3: CASSMKRGDEQFF. CDR3 sequence (DNA): TGTGCCAGTAGTATGAAGAGGGGGGATGAGCAGTTCTTC. The variable domain in full, with the rest retrieved from reference TRBV19 and TRBJ2-1, is DGGITQSPKYLFRKEGQNVTLSCEQNLNHDAMYWYRQDPGQGLRLIYYSQIVNDFQKGDIAEGYSVSREKKESFPLTVTSAQKNPTAFYLCASSMKRGDEQFFGPGTRLTVL.

This clonotype is termed medium-sized. The chain couples TRBV29-1 to TRBJ1-1; tentatively, D is TRBD1 (6 bases). Germline V gene lookup returns CDR1 SQVTM and CDR2 ANQGSEA. V lost 5 bases and J 0 bases, leaving 10 bases between the germline ends. The CDR3 covers 13 residues. As DNA, the CDR3 is TGCAGCGTTCAAACAGGGATGAACACTGAAGCTTTCTTT. Translating gives CSVQTGMNTEAFF.

This rearrangement joins TRBV13 to TRBJ1-6; TRBD1 matches 11 bases. V was clipped by 5 bases and J by 9 bases; unmatched bases: 6. The CDR3 has 15 amino acids. The germline V gene has CDR1 PRHDT and CDR2 FYEKMQ (reference sequence). The CDR3 DNA reads TGTGCCAGCAGCGCTACCGGGACAGGGGGTTCACCCCTCCACTTT. Translated, it gives CASSATGTGGSPLHF.

In this sample, this clonotype turned up a few times. The rearrangement uses TRBV10-2 and TRBJ2-7; 7 positions agree with TRBD2. V trimming: 7 bases; J trimming: 2 bases; junction bases outside the gene matches: 11. Germline V gene sequence: CDR1 WSHSY, CDR2 SAAADI. The CDR3 covers 15 residues. The CDR3 loop reads CASNPGGGRAYEQYF. Here the CDR3 DNA reads TGCGCCAGCAACCCTGGTGGCGGGAGAGCCTACGAGCAGTACTTC.

The table lists this clonotype with a count of one. A read error may explain this, as a much larger clone is one base away. The V gene is TRBV19, the J gene TRBJ1-2; 7 nucleotides line up with TRBD1. The CDR3 has 15 amino acids. Germline assignment: CDR1 LNHDA and CDR2 SQIVND (reference sequence). The CDR3 reads CTSSIDKGGSYGYTF. CDR3 DNA: TGTACCAGTAGTATAGATAAAGGGGGCAGCTATGGCTACACCTTC.

This clonotype is medium-sized within its sample. This chain links TRBV6-1 with TRBJ2-5; D may be TRBD2 (7 bases). Germline CDR1 and CDR2: MNHNS and SASEGT. Trimming cost V 6 bases and J 4 bases, with 18 bases left between them. The length of the CDR3 is 15 residues. CDR3: CASRGVGGAGETQYF. The CDR3 DNA sequence: TGTGCCAGCAGGGGGGTAGGGGGGGCCGGAGAGACCCAGTACTTC.

This clonotype is termed medium-sized. The rearrangement links TRBV6-2 or TRBV6-3 to TRBJ2-7, with 8 bases lining up with TRBD1. J was trimmed by 3 bases and V by 5 bases; bases with no gene match: 6. CDR1 is MNHEY and CDR2 is SVGEGT in the germline V gene. This CDR3 contains 14 residues. The CDR3 DNA follows: TGTGCCAGCAGTCGACAGGGGACGGTCTACGAGCAGTACTTC. It specifies CASSRQGTVYEQYF.

This clonotype is labeled medium-sized. The rearrangement uses TRBV13 and TRBJ1-1; D might be TRBD1 (5 bases). V was trimmed by 3 bases and J by 4 bases, leaving 15 bases between them. CDR1 PRHDT and CDR2 FYEKMQ come from the germline V gene (reference sequence). The CDR3 loop spans 15 amino acids. DNA of the CDR3: TGTGCCAGCAGCTTCCCCCGTAGGGGAGGCACTGAAGCTTTCTTT. It specifies CASSFPRRGGTEAFF.

In regard to this clonotype: This may stem from a read error, because a much larger clone lies one nucleotide away. The chain has TRBV12-3 or TRBV12-4 and TRBJ2-1; 10 positions agree with TRBD2. There are 17 residues in the CDR3. With 0 bases clipped from V and 5 bases from J, the junction kept 7 bases outside the gene matches. CDR3 loop: CASSLADSGGTNNEQFF. The CDR3 bases are TGTGCCAGCAGTTTAGCGGATAGCGGGGGGACAAACAATGAGCAGTTCTTC.